Detailed here is one T cell receptor beta chain. The sample comes from a study of cytomegalovirus exposure and HLA in healthy donors. V lost 1 base, J lost 9 bases, and 13 bases lay in between. CDR1 is SNHLY and CDR2 is FYNNEI in the germline V gene. The CDR3 covers 14 residues. 60 Vbeta and 13 Jbeta primers were used in PCR. Data came from immunoSEQ multiplex PCR; TCRdb stores just in-frame clones and leaves some out. The data contain some 120,000 clones, 55% to 75% of them singletons. The receptor's source is a man aged 25-45 years in good health and CMV-seronegative. The sample consisted of PBMCs. V is TRBV2 and J is TRBJ1-5; a weak D match, TRBD1 (5 bases). The CDR3 loop is CASSEGQGLRPQHF. In DNA, the CDR3 is TGTGCCAGCAGTGAAGGGCAGGGACTAAGGCCCCAGCATTTT.